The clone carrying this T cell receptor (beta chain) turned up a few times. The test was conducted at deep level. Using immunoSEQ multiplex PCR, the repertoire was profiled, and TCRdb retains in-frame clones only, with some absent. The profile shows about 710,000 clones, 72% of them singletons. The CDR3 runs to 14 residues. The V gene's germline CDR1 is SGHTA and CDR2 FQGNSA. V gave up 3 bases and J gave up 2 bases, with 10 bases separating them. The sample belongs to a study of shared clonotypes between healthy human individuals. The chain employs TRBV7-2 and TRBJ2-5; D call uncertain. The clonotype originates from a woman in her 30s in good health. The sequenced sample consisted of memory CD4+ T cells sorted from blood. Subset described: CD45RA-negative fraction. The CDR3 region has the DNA TGTGCCAGCAGCTTTTACGGAAATCAAGAGACCCAGTACTTC. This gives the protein CASSFYGNQETQYF. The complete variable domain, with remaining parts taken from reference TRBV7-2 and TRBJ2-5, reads GAGVSQSPSNKVTEKGKDVELRCDPISGHTALYWYRQSLGQGLEFLIYFQGNSAPDKSGLPSDRFSAERTGGSVSTLTIQRTQQEDSAVYLCASSFYGNQETQYFGPGTRLLVL.